The 32 T cell receptor beta chains below come from one sample, sequenced in a study of CD8 T cells in ankylosing spondylitis. One entry per CDR3 protein results from TCRdb running MiXCR on the 5' RACE reads. The sample yields fewer than 180,000 distinct CDR3 sequences, around two fifths seen once. Material for sequencing was synovial fluid, either unsorted or a sorted T cell fraction (not recorded which). These receptors all stem from a male donor with ankylosing spondylitis.

This clonotype came up a few times. The chain couples TRBV12-3 or TRBV12-4 to TRBJ2-7, with a possible D match to TRBD1 (5 bases). Trimming left V 8 bases short and J 5 bases short, with 16 bases between. CDR3 length: 13 amino acids. This CDR3 is CASGGLRGDEQYF. Here the CDR3 DNA reads TGTGCCAGCGGCGGCCTAAGGGGTGACGAGCAGTACTTC.

The CDR3 DNA is TGTGCCAGCAGCTATCCCGTGAAGGCGGGAGCCCCCACCACAGATACGCAGTATTTT. Translating gives CASSYPVKAGAPTTDTQYF. The V gene is TRBV11-2, the J gene TRBJ2-3; 7 bases line up with TRBD2. CDR1 and CDR2 (germline): SGHAT, FQNNGV. The CDR3 extends over 19 amino acids. V was pared by 4 bases and J by 2 bases, with 18 bases of the junction left unmatched.

This chain joins TRBV10-3 and TRBJ2-5, with D perhaps TRBD2 (6 bases). The CDR3 totals 14 residues. V was shortened by 10 bases and J by 4 bases, with 19 bases between the two germline ends. The germline CDR1 and CDR2 sequences are ENHRY and SYGVKD. CDR3 loop: CASQSDGGAETQYF. The CDR3 DNA follows: TGTGCCAGCCAATCCGACGGGGGAGCAGAGACCCAGTACTTC.

The chain combines TRBV3-1 with TRBJ1-2; no clear D. Trimming removed 1 base at V and 8 bases at J, with 8 bases between. The CDR3 consists of 12 residues. Germline values: CDR1 LGHDT, CDR2 YNNKEL (reference sequence). This CDR3 is CASSQGLGGYTF. CDR3 in DNA: TGTGCCAGCAGCCAAGGCCTGGGGGGCTACACCTTC.

The CDR3 DNA is TGTGCCAGCAGTGGGGGCGCGGGCTCCTACAATGAGCAGTTCTTC. It translates to CASSGGAGSYNEQFF. The gene calls are TRBV27 and TRBJ2-1; the D gene is possibly TRBD1 (6 bases). Germline CDR1 and CDR2: MNHEY and SMNVEV (reference sequence). V was cut by 5 bases and J by 0 bases, with 11 bases left in between. This CDR3 comprises 15 residues.

V usage is TRBV7-3 and J usage is TRBJ2-2; TRBD2 agrees at 7 bases. Germline V lookup: CDR1 SGHTA, CDR2 FQGTGA. The CDR3 runs to 16 residues. Trimming took 2 bases from V and 6 from J; bases not matched to a gene: 9. CDR3 bases: TGTGCCAGCAGCTTATTAGCTAGCGGCCACCCCGGGGAGCTGTTTTTT. It translates to CASSLLASGHPGELFF.

This clonotype has just a few counts. V usage is TRBV27 and J usage is TRBJ1-5, with 7 bases aligning to TRBD1. The length of the CDR3 is 13 residues. V shed 2 bases and J 12 bases; nucleotides not matched to a gene: 7. Germline values: CDR1 MNHEY, CDR2 SMNVEV (reference sequence). CDR3 sequence: CASSLGGGGGQHF. DNA for the CDR3: TGTGCCAGCAGTTTAGGAGGGGGCGGAGGCCAGCATTTT.

The genes are TRBV5-6 and TRBJ2-1; a possible D gene is TRBD2 (6 bases). This CDR3 spans 16 amino acids. V shed 3 bases and J shed 3 bases, with 16 bases lying between them. CDR1 is SGHDT, CDR2 YYEEEE, per germline. The CDR3 reads CASSSLTSTDYNEQFF. The CDR3 DNA reads as TGTGCCAGCAGCTCGCTCACTAGCACGGACTACAATGAGCAGTTCTTC.

This clonotype was observed a few times. V usage is TRBV7-8 and J usage is TRBJ2-7, with TRBD1 matching over 8 bases. The CDR3 covers 15 residues. With V trimmed by 5 bases and J by 6 bases, 12 bases remained unmatched. Germline CDR1 SGHVS, CDR2 FQNEAQ. The CDR3, as DNA: TGTGCCAGCAGCCGTAGCCCCAATGACAGGGGCGAGCAGTACTTC. This translates into CASSRSPNDRGEQYF.

The CDR3 loop is CASSFGQGVTEAFF. The CDR3 DNA follows: TGCGCCAGCAGCTTCGGACAGGGGGTGACTGAAGCTTTCTTT. The rearrangement joins TRBV4-1 to TRBJ1-1, with 10 bases lining up with TRBD1. The CDR3 sequence is 14 residues long. The junction had 5 bases not matched to a gene; V was cut back by 5 bases and J by 5 bases. Germline CDR1 is MGHRA and CDR2 is YSYEKL.

This chain uses TRBV4-1 with TRBJ2-1, with D unresolved. In germline, CDR1 is MGHRA, CDR2 YSYEKL. The CDR3 contains 14 residues. Trimming cost V 3 bases and J 6 bases, with 12 bases left between them. The CDR3 DNA is TGCGCCAGCAGCCACCGGCGCAGGAGCAATGAGCAGTTCTTC. Translated: CASSHRRRSNEQFF.

V and J are TRBV28 and TRBJ2-3; D gene ambiguous. Trimming cost V 5 bases and J 6 bases, with 15 bases left between them. Germline V gene lookup returns CDR1 MDHEN and CDR2 SYDVKM. The CDR3 length is 14 residues. This chain's CDR3 is CASSPWVEVDTQYF. The DNA for the CDR3 is TGTGCCAGCAGTCCGTGGGTGGAAGTGGATACGCAGTATTTT.

The rearrangement joins TRBV28 to TRBJ2-3, with 9 bases that match TRBD2. Trimming at V came to 5 bases and at J to 6 bases, leaving 9 bases not matched to a gene. The CDR3 length is 15 residues. Looked up from germline, CDR1 is MDHEN and CDR2 is SYDVKM. The CDR3 DNA follows: TGTGCCAGCAGTCCCCTGGTAGCGGGAGACGATACGCAGTATTTT. Translated, it gives CASSPLVAGDDTQYF.

This clonotype was seen only a few times. The chain carries TRBV9 and TRBJ2-7; no reliable D call. Germline V gene data show CDR1 as SGDLS and CDR2 as YYNGEE. V lost 2 bases to trimming and J lost 3 bases, with 12 bases between them. The CDR3 runs 14 residues. The CDR3 nucleotides read TGTGCCAGCAGCGTCACCGGCGTAGACTACGAGCAGTACTTC. As protein: CASSVTGVDYEQYF. Looking up the rest from reference TRBV9 and TRBJ2-7 gives the full variable domain: DSGVTQTPKHLITATGQRVTLRCSPRSGDLSVYWYQQSLDQGLQFLIQYYNGEERAKGNILERFSAQQFPDLHSELNLSSLELGDSALYFCASSVTGVDYEQYFGPGTRLTVT.

This clonotype was picked up a small number of times. V gene TRBV11-3 combines with J gene TRBJ2-1; 10 bases map to TRBD2. Germline V gene sequence: CDR1 SGHNT, CDR2 YENEEA. Losses at the gene ends were 1 base for V and 3 bases for J; bases not matched to a gene: 0. The CDR3 is 15 residues long. The CDR3 region has the DNA TGTGCCAGCAGCTTAGTAGCGGGGGGCTACAATGAGCAGTTCTTC. The encoded protein is CASSLVAGGYNEQFF.

V usage is TRBV29-1 and J usage is TRBJ2-7; possibly TRBD1 or TRBD2 for D (6 bases each). Trimming took off 6 bases at V and 4 bases at J, with 16 bases between the two ends. The CDR3 length is 13 residues. Germline-derived CDR1 and CDR2 are SQVTM and ANQGSEA. The CDR3, as DNA: TGCAGCGTGGGGGGCCCTGGGATTTACGAGCAGTACTTC. Amino acid sequence: CSVGGPGIYEQYF.

This clonotype has a handful of counts. The chain recombines TRBV4-2 with TRBJ1-6; D is uncertain. Germline-derived CDR1 and CDR2 are LGHNA and YNFKEQ. V lost 3 bases and J lost 7, with 13 bases in between. The CDR3 totals 15 residues. In DNA, the CDR3 is TGTGCCAGCAGCCATCCCCTCATGTGGAATTCACCCCTCCACTTT. This sequence encodes CASSHPLMWNSPLHF.

This clonotype appeared a few times. This chain joins TRBV5-1 and TRBJ2-1; D is unclear. This CDR3 region has 14 residues. V gave up 2 bases and J gave up 6 bases, with 12 bases separating them. Germline V gene lookup returns CDR1 SGHRS and CDR2 YFSETQ. The CDR3 DNA follows: TGCGCCAGCAGCTTAACTATAACCGGCAATGAGCAGTTCTTC. Amino acid sequence: CASSLTITGNEQFF.

The chain couples TRBV11-1 to TRBJ2-5; D could derive from TRBD1 or TRBD2 (5 bases each). Germline assignment: CDR1 SGHAT and CDR2 FQDESV (reference sequence). V lost 1 base to trimming and J lost 0 bases, with 9 bases between them. CDR3 length: 15 residues. CDR3 coding DNA: TGTGCCAGCAGCTTAGTGGGGGACGACCAAGAGACCCAGTACTTC. It translates to CASSLVGDDQETQYF.

V usage is TRBV11-3 and J usage is TRBJ2-3; 9 nucleotides match TRBD1. The V and J ends lost 4 bases and 2 bases, in that order; junction bases with no gene match: 4. Germline assignment: CDR1 SGHNT and CDR2 YENEEA. The CDR3 is made up of 15 amino acids. CDR3 sequence: CASSSRTGVTDTQYF. As DNA, the CDR3 is TGTGCCAGCAGCTCTCGGACAGGGGTCACAGATACGCAGTATTTT.

J is TRBJ1-1 and V is TRBV15; the D gene is possibly TRBD1 (6 bases). The length of the CDR3 is 14 residues. The V gene lost 5 bases and the J gene lost 10 bases, with 20 bases spanning the gap. CDR1 LNHNV and CDR2 YYDKDF come from the germline V gene (reference sequence). The DNA for the CDR3 is TGTGCCACCAGCTCCGAGGGGGGGGGATATGGAGCTTTCTTT. Translation: CATSSEGGGYGAFF.

V is TRBV9 and J is TRBJ1-2, with TRBD1 matching over 7 bases. The V gene end was trimmed by 1 base and the J gene end by 6 bases; junction bases not matched to a gene: 9. The CDR3 extends over 15 amino acids. CDR1 SGDLS and CDR2 YYNGEE come from the germline V gene. The CDR3 region has the DNA TGTGCCAGCAGCGTACCCCCCACCGGGACAGATGGCTACACCTTC. It yields the protein CASSVPPTGTDGYTF.

This clonotype was seen only once. This sequence joins TRBV29-1 and TRBJ2-7; 7 nucleotides align to TRBD2. The length of the CDR3 is 13 residues. CDR1 is SQVTM and CDR2 is ANQGSEA in the germline V gene. The V and J ends lost 4 bases and 0 bases, in that order; junction bases with no gene match: 3. Here the CDR3 reads CSVGGGNSYEQYF. The CDR3 DNA sequence: TGCAGCGTTGGGGGAGGGAACTCCTACGAGCAGTACTTC.

This clonotype was recorded only once. This sequence joins TRBV5-1 and TRBJ2-2; weak D call: TRBD2 (5 bases). The CDR3 totals 14 residues. Trimming cost V 0 bases and J 10 bases, with 13 bases left between them. Per germline, CDR1 SGHRS and CDR2 YFSETQ. The CDR3 nucleotides read TGCGCCAGCAGCTTGGCCGTAGCGCCCGTGGAGCTGTTTTTT. Amino acid sequence: CASSLAVAPVELFF.

The chain uses TRBV3-1 and TRBJ1-4; D is uncertain. The CDR3 covers 15 residues. V was cut by 2 bases and J by 5 bases, with 12 bases left in between. Per the germline V gene, CDR1 is LGHDT and CDR2 is YNNKEL (reference sequence). The CDR3 protein is CASSQLGQYNEKLFF. Here the CDR3 DNA reads TGTGCCAGCAGCCAATTAGGGCAGTACAATGAAAAACTGTTTTTT.

The chain carries TRBV4-1 and TRBJ2-2; D is unresolved. The length of the CDR3 is 14 residues. Germline CDR1 and CDR2: MGHRA and YSYEKL. V dropped 4 bases and J dropped 9 bases, with 15 bases sitting between them. The CDR3 loop is CASSRGPWAWELFF. The CDR3 bases are TGCGCCAGCAGCCGCGGACCCTGGGCCTGGGAGCTGTTTTTT.

The chain couples TRBV3-1 to TRBJ2-7, with D unclear. V gave up 1 base and J gave up 0 bases, with 10 bases separating them. Germline V gene lookup returns CDR1 LGHDT and CDR2 YNNKEL (reference sequence). The CDR3 has 15 residues. The CDR3 protein is CASSQGAGDSYEQYF. The CDR3 DNA is TGTGCCAGCAGCCAAGGGGCAGGCGACTCCTACGAGCAGTACTTC.

This clonotype appeared once. This rearrangement joins TRBV30 to TRBJ2-3; 8 bases fit TRBD2. There are 15 residues in the CDR3. The germline V gene encodes CDR1 GTSNPN and CDR2 SVGIG (reference sequence). V lost 0 bases, J lost 2 bases, and 4 bases stayed unmatched. This chain's CDR3 is CAWSVLAVLTDTQYF. The CDR3 DNA is TGTGCCTGGAGTGTACTAGCGGTACTCACAGATACGCAGTATTTT.

This sequence joins TRBV6-6 and TRBJ1-2; 7 bases match TRBD1. The V and J ends lost 6 bases and 7 bases, in that order; junction bases with no gene match: 5. The CDR3 extends over 12 amino acids. Germline-derived CDR1 and CDR2 are MNHNY and SVGAGI (reference sequence). CDR3 bases: TGTGCCAGCAGGACAGGGTCAACTGGCTACACCTTC. Translated, it gives CASRTGSTGYTF.

This clonotype occurred a few times. The chain carries TRBV7-6 and TRBJ2-7; no firm D call. Germline assignment: CDR1 SGHVS and CDR2 FNYEAQ. The ends were cut back, 2 bases at V and 6 bases at J, with 17 bases in the middle. This CDR3 is 15 amino acids long. Here the CDR3 reads CASSLRASTAFEQYF. CDR3 nucleotides: TGTGCCAGCAGCTTAAGGGCCTCTACCGCTTTCGAGCAGTACTTC.

The CDR3 reads CASGLGLAGATDTQYF. The CDR3 DNA reads TGTGCTAGTGGTTTAGGACTAGCGGGTGCGACAGATACGCAGTATTTT. This chain connects TRBV12-5 to TRBJ2-3; TRBD2 matches at 11 bases. V lost 3 bases to trimming and J lost 3 bases; unmatched junction nucleotides: 5. The CDR3 has 16 residues. The germline gives CDR1 LGHNT, CDR2 FRNRAP.

This chain joins TRBV9 and TRBJ2-2, with 9 bases matching TRBD2. Germline trimming cut 7 bases from V and 3 bases from J; bases unmatched to any gene: 7. This CDR3 contains 15 residues. Germline lookup yields CDR1 SGDLS and CDR2 YYNGEE. The CDR3 bases are TGTGCCAGCGCCACGACTAGCGGAGACACCGGGGAGCTGTTTTTT. This translates into CASATTSGDTGELFF.